This T cell receptor beta chain was documented in a study of vaccination and CD4 T cells after COVID-19. Germline V gene sequence: CDR1 MGHRA, CDR2 YSYEKL. This CDR3 has 16 residues. V was clipped by 1 base and J by 4 bases, with 14 bases between them. Concerning this clonotype: Its target is unknown.

Documented treatment: approximately 10-day PBMC culture with coronavirus spike peptide pools or control peptides (ViraFEST assay). Pre-COVID-19 pandemic sampling (2011-2018) yielded the unexposed donor's CD4+ T cells. Cultured CD4+ T cells had their DNA profiled by the Oncomine TCR Beta short-read assay. TCRdb reprocessed the PCR reads via MiXCR and lists one record per CDR3 protein. This sample carries over a thousand distinct CDR3 sequences, more than 12% of them seen once, and the ten largest clones take less than 60%. Sequencing was done on a sample of CD4+ T cells from blood, cultured in vitro. V and J are TRBV4-1 and TRBJ1-3, with a weak D call TRBD1 (5 bases). The source is a human donor in good health. CDR3 amino acids: CASSQALGRRGNTIYF. CDR3 in DNA: TGCGCCAGCAGCCAAGCCCTGGGACGGAGGGGAAACACCATATATTTT.